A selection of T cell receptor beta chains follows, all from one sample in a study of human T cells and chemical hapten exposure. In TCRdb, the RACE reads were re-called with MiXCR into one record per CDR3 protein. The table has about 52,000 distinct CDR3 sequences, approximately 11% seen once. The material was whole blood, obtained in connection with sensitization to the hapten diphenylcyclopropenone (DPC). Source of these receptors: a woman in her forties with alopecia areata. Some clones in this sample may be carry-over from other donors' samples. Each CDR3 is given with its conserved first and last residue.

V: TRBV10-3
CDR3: CAISPGTSGGSTDTQYF

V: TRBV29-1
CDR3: CSKGGRPYNEQFF

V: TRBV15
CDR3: CATSGETGRLINEQFF

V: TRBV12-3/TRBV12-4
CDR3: CASSGGAVVGTQYF

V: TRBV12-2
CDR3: CASRLVTTGKKPQHF

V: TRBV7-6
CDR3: CASSLTPGQGRSPLHF

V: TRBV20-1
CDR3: CSAGSETQYF

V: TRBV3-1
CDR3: CASSQDKGTGKAFF

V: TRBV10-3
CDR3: CAISEPGFYGYTF

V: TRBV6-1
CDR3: CASSDGDRVTYEQYF

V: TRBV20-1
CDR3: CSATGTGETDTQYF

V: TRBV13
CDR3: CASASKARAYEQYF

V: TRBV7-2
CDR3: CASSLGQGPSGYTF

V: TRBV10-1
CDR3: CASSESMQGDKSNEQFF

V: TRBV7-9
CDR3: CASSLEKGNQPQHF

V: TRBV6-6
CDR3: CASSYPGTEVGEQYF

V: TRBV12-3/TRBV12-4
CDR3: CASSSRDHTLWDTQYF

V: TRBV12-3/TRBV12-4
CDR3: CASSPRTGSGTEAFF

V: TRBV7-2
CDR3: CASSLSATENQPQHF

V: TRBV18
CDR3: CASSPYEEDRGMNTEAFF

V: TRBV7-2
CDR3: CASSSGTGGLEQFF

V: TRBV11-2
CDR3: CASSLDLSAGTQYF

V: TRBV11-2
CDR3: CVSSSGPYEAFF

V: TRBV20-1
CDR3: CSAPRGGIRGQYF

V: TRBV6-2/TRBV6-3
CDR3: CASRTSSPGNSPLHF

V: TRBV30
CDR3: CAWSTGTGGTTDTQYF

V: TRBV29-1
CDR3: CSVLFLGGLRFF

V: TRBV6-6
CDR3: CASSYRTSGNWYEQYF

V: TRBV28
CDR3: CASSKATGGTGNTIYF